This TCR beta chain was captured by sequencing in a study of blood T cell repertoires in COVID-19. CDR3 size: 15 residues. V was trimmed by 2 bases and J by 7 bases, leaving 17 bases between them. CDR1 is LGHDT and CDR2 is YNNKEL in the germline V gene (reference sequence). Methods used by the authors: Counts of nucleated cells, estimated from reference gene primer amplification, were obtained. Using immunoSEQ multiplex PCR, the repertoire was profiled, and TCRdb retains in-frame clones only, with some absent. For V, J and clone size, that table is used; D and trimming come from the DNA. The sample records about 15,000 clones, around 86% being singletons.

V gene TRBV3-1 (or the pseudogene TRBV3-2) combines with J gene TRBJ1-2; D call uncertain. The material sequenced was peripheral blood. The receptor was isolated from a man in his fifties or sixties with acute or convalescent COVID-19. CDR3 in amino acids: CASSQLASVTVGYTF. CDR3 bases: TGTGCCAGCAGCCAACTGGCAAGTGTAACAGTTGGCTACACCTTC.